This entry describes one TCR beta chain. Its antigen is currently not known. A much larger clone lies one base from this, so it may be a read error. TCRdb lists the instrument as Illumina HiSeq 2500. TCR beta libraries were prepared by quantitative 5'-RACE with molecular barcodes. From the authors' description of their analysis: A new computational method, built on a probabilistic model of VDJ rearrangement, was used to identify disease-linked TCR variants. Starting from the raw public reads, TCRdb applied fastp trimming at Q25, assembled clones with MiXCR and retained in-frame beta chains. For every CDR3 protein sequence, its rows merge into one entry that carries the most common genes and DNA. For this entry, the V and J calls and clone size follow TCRdb and not the study's own pipeline. The sample table shows approximately 290,000 distinct CDR3 sequences, and around 20% are seen once. The ten largest clones represent 3.5% to 4.5% of the sample.

The sample belongs to a study of CD8 T cells in ankylosing spondylitis (dated by TCRdb to the late 2010s). In the study overall: The study profiled T cell receptor beta repertoires in healthy donors and ankylosing spondylitis patients to find disease-linked TCR variants. Peripheral blood was sampled, and synovial fluid was additionally collected from ankylosing spondylitis patients. The full study cohort was made up of about 25 ankylosing spondylitis patients and 108 healthy donors. General study outcomes and caveats: Some of the motif variants had been reported before in the synovial fluid and blood of reactive arthritis patients, a finding that suggests common disease-initiation mechanisms. In peripheral blood, the disease-linked clones were found at relatively low frequencies and had a CD8+ phenotype. Blood from ankylosing spondylitis patients appeared to be characterized by a TCR beta motif composed of about eight highly homologous amino acid variants. According to the report, matched synovial fluid samples from ankylosing spondylitis patients were significantly enriched for the disease-linked clones.

CDR1 MNHEY and CDR2 SVGAGI were looked up in the germline V gene. The CDR3 starts with the cysteine, ends with the phenylalanine, and has 15 residues. Here the CDR3 DNA is all that survives: 45 bases in frame from base 1. V gives up 4 bases and J gives up 0 bases, and the segment between their germline ends measures 10 bases. This clonotype was obtained from a female donor with ankylosing spondylitis or in good health (not recorded which). The chain couples TRBV6-5 to TRBJ2-1, with no reliable assignment of the D segment. The sequenced sample was blood, either unsorted or a sorted T cell fraction (not recorded which). The CDR3 protein sequence reads: CASSSSRISYNEQFF. The nucleotide sequence reads as follows: TGTGCCAGCAGTTCCTCCAGGATCTCCTACAATGAGCAGTTCTTC.